The clone carrying this T cell receptor (beta chain) has more than one count but fewer than ten. This specimen comes from a study of T cells in Graves' hyperthyroidism and ophthalmopathy. Per the germline V gene, CDR1 is LGHNA and CDR2 is YNFKEQ. V lost 3 bases, J lost 1 base, and 14 bases lay in between. There are 16 residues in the CDR3. Amplification of TCR beta CDR3 regions was performed using RNA transcripts as template. A set of HTBI primers served as the primers for a first-round RT-PCR of the TCR CDR3. One entry per CDR3 protein, called by TCRdb with MiXCR from the multiplex PCR reads. The table has some 370,000 distinct CDR3 sequences, 11% to 15% seen once.

This receptor was taken from a man between 45 and 60 years old with Graves' ophthalmopathy. The chain joins TRBV4-2 to TRBJ2-3, with D possibly being TRBD2 (5 bases). Input material: blood. Here the CDR3 DNA reads TGTGCCAGCAGCCACACTGGTAGCGTGGGCACAGATACGCAGTATTTT. It encodes CASSHTGSVGTDTQYF.